These 17 T cell receptor beta chains originate from one sample sequenced in a study of blood T cell repertoires in COVID-19. The protocol was immunoSEQ multiplex PCR, while the TCRdb copy is restricted to in-frame clones and leaves out a portion. The sample includes around 42,000 clones, 86% of them seen just once. The source material was peripheral blood. Source of these receptors: a man in his 70s with acute or convalescent COVID-19.

This chain links TRBV18 with TRBJ1-4, with 7 bases lining up with TRBD1. Losses at the gene ends were 4 bases for V and 7 bases for J; bases not matched to a gene: 9. The CDR3 length is 15 residues. The germline gives CDR1 KGHSH, CDR2 LQKENI. The DNA of the CDR3 is TGTGCCAGCTCACTTTCGACAGGGAGTGGTGAAAAACTGTTTTTT. It specifies CASSLSTGSGEKLFF.

The chain links TRBV18 to TRBJ1-2, with D possibly TRBD1 on 6 matching bases. Germline CDR1 KGHSH, CDR2 LQKENI. The CDR3 loop spans 12 amino acids. Trimming cost V 3 bases and J 8 bases, with 10 bases left between them. CDR3 sequence: CASSPQGHGYTF. In nucleotides, the CDR3 is TGTGCCAGCTCACCCCAGGGGCACGGCTACACCTTC.

This chain connects TRBV12-3 or TRBV12-4 to TRBJ1-1, with unresolved D. V lost 6 bases to trimming and J lost 0 bases, with 8 bases between them. The length of the CDR3 is 13 residues. Here the CDR3 reads CASSGLLNTEAFF. The CDR3 DNA follows: TGTGCCAGCAGCGGACTGTTGAACACTGAAGCTTTCTTT.

This chain uses TRBV7-2 with TRBJ1-2, with 7 bases identical to TRBD1. V was pared by 3 bases and J by 0 bases, with 1 base of the junction left unmatched. This CDR3 has 14 residues. Looked up from germline, CDR1 is SGHTA and CDR2 is FQGNSA. The CDR3 sequence is CASSLGQSNYGYTF. The DNA for the CDR3 is TGTGCCAGCAGCTTGGGACAGTCTAACTATGGCTACACCTTC.

Only a few counts were recorded for this clone. This CDR3 is CASSYSVAGANEQFF. The DNA of the CDR3 is TGTGCCAGCAGTTACTCAGTCGCGGGGGCGAATGAGCAGTTCTTC. The chain carries TRBV6-6 and TRBJ2-1; D is perhaps TRBD2 (7 bases). V lost 0 bases to trimming and J lost 7 bases, with 13 bases between them. This CDR3 has 15 residues. Per the germline V gene, CDR1 is MNHNY and CDR2 is SVGAGI (reference sequence).

This chain connects TRBV7-2 to TRBJ1-1; D unresolved. This CDR3 spans 14 amino acids. The germline V gene has CDR1 SGHTA and CDR2 FQGNSA. V dropped 2 bases and J dropped 0 bases, with 7 bases sitting between them. The CDR3 DNA sequence: TGTGCCAGCAGCTTAAATAGCGTGAACACTGAAGCTTTCTTT. This codes for CASSLNSVNTEAFF.

This chain joins TRBV10-2 and TRBJ1-3, with TRBD1 as a possible D gene (6 bases). Germline V gives CDR1 WSHSY, CDR2 SAAADI. The CDR3 contains 15 residues. Trimming shortened V by 5 bases and J by 11 bases, and 22 bases separated the two germline ends. This CDR3 is CASSPSPTGRLAIYF. The CDR3 DNA is TGCGCCAGCAGTCCTTCCCCTACAGGGAGATTGGCCATATATTTT.

The chain uses TRBV3-1 (or the pseudogene TRBV3-2) and TRBJ2-7; D gene ambiguous. Trimming took off 4 bases at V and 5 bases at J, with 21 bases between the two ends. Per germline, CDR1 LGHDT and CDR2 YNNKEL (reference sequence). The CDR3 has 16 residues. The CDR3 spells CASSLSEALPKDEQYF. CDR3 nucleotide sequence: TGTGCCAGCAGCCTTTCGGAAGCGCTCCCCAAGGACGAGCAGTACTTC.

The chain links TRBV9 to TRBJ2-2, with 11 bases identical to TRBD1. CDR1 SGDLS and CDR2 YYNGEE come from the germline V gene. The CDR3 has 16 amino acids. V gave up 0 bases and J gave up 7 bases; unmatched junction bases: 5. The chain's CDR3 is CASSVGTGGNGGELFF. CDR3 in DNA: TGTGCCAGCAGCGTAGGGACAGGGGGCAACGGCGGGGAGCTGTTTTTT.

The V gene is TRBV9, the J gene TRBJ1-4, with TRBD1 identical over 7 bases. CDR1 and CDR2 (germline): SGDLS, YYNGEE. The CDR3 is 16 residues long. The junction had 2 bases not matched to a gene; V was cut back by 0 bases and J by 0 bases. The CDR3 loop is CASSVGTGATNEKLFF. DNA of the CDR3: TGTGCCAGCAGCGTAGGTACAGGGGCAACTAATGAAAAACTGTTTTTT.

This sequence joins TRBV30 and TRBJ2-3, with D possibly being TRBD2 (5 bases). V was trimmed by 0 bases and J by 4 bases, leaving 11 bases between them. Germline CDR1 GTSNPN, CDR2 SVGIG (reference sequence). This CDR3 has 14 residues. CDR3: CAWSVTRAADTQYF. In DNA form, the CDR3 reads TGTGCCTGGAGTGTAACCCGAGCGGCAGATACGCAGTATTTT.

The chain carries TRBV14 and TRBJ2-7; D ambiguous. Germline V gene sequence: CDR1 SGHDN, CDR2 FVKESK. Trimming took 2 bases from V and 5 from J, leaving 10 bases between them. The CDR3 has 13 amino acids. CDR3 residues: CASSQLIPHEQYF. The CDR3 DNA follows: TGTGCCAGCAGCCAACTTATTCCCCACGAGCAGTACTTC.

The genes are TRBV6-2 or TRBV6-3 and TRBJ1-3; D uncertain. The V and J ends lost 2 bases and 7 bases respectively, with 15 bases between them. The CDR3 runs 15 residues. Germline V gene data show CDR1 as MNHEY and CDR2 as SVGEGT. CDR3 sequence (DNA): TGTGCCAGCAGTTACCCTCATGACGGGAAGAACACCATATATTTT. Translated: CASSYPHDGKNTIYF.

The chain has TRBV5-4 and TRBJ2-5, with TRBD1 matching 9 bases. The CDR3 is made up of 15 amino acids. The germline V gene has CDR1 SGHNT and CDR2 YYREEE (reference sequence). V lost 3 bases and J lost 5; bases outside the gene matches: 8. CDR3 loop: CASSSGTGLEETQYF. The CDR3 coding sequence is TGTGCCAGCAGCTCCGGGACAGGGTTGGAGGAGACCCAGTACTTC. Variable domain in full (rest from reference TRBV5-4 and TRBJ2-5): ETGVTQSPTHLIKTRGQQVTLRCSSQSGHNTVSWYQQALGQGPQFIFQYYREEENGRGNFPPRFSGLQFPNYSSELNVNALELDDSALYLCASSSGTGLEETQYFGPGTRLLVL.

This clone was counted once. This rearrangement joins TRBV5-1 to TRBJ1-2; possibly TRBD1 for D (6 bases). The CDR3 is 14 amino acids. Trimming stripped 0 bases from V and 7 bases from J, with 13 bases between. CDR1 and CDR2 from the germline V gene are SGHRS and YFSETQ. CDR3 nucleotides: TGCGCCAGCAGCTTGGGCTTGGGGGCCGGTGGCTACACCTTC. It encodes CASSLGLGAGGYTF.

This rearrangement joins TRBV4-2 to TRBJ1-4; 10 bases are shared with TRBD1. V was clipped by 5 bases and J by 7 bases; unmatched bases: 4. CDR3 size: 14 residues. Germline values: CDR1 LGHNA, CDR2 YNFKEQ. CDR3 sequence: CASSDRGRGEKLFF. The DNA of the CDR3 is TGTGCCAGCAGCGACAGGGGGCGCGGTGAAAAACTGTTTTTT.

The V and J genes are TRBV18 and TRBJ2-2; 14 bases map to TRBD2. The V segment lost 4 bases and the J segment 5 bases; nucleotides outside the gene matches: 3. This CDR3 contains 16 residues. Germline lookup yields CDR1 KGHSH and CDR2 LQKENI. As DNA, the CDR3 is TGTGCCAGCTCACGACGGACTAGCGGGGGGACCGGGGAGCTGTTTTTT. Its protein is CASSRRTSGGTGELFF.